Following are 14 T cell receptor beta chains from one sample sequenced in a study of T cell responses to AZD1222 COVID-19 vaccine. The assay was immunoSEQ multiplex PCR, and TCRdb's table has in-frame clones only and misses some. The sample holds 100,000 to 150,000 clones; about 91% are singletons and the top ten take over 1.5%. This sample comprised peripheral blood, obtained on day 0 of AZD1222 vaccination. These receptors were obtained from an adult in good health.

This sequence joins TRBV4-1 and TRBJ2-3; a possible D gene is TRBD2 (5 bases). This CDR3 has 19 residues. The V gene lost 0 bases and the J gene lost 1 base, with 20 bases spanning the gap. Germline CDR1 reads MGHRA; CDR2 reads YSYEKL. CDR3 nucleotides: TGCGCCAGCAGCCAAGATCTTCCGGGGAAGGGTTTTGGCACAGATACGCAGTATTTT. Translated: CASSQDLPGKGFGTDTQYF.

This chain links TRBV27 with TRBJ1-4; D unresolved. Germline CDR1 reads MNHEY; CDR2 reads SMNVEV (reference sequence). The CDR3 is made up of 14 amino acids. Trimming pared 7 bases from V and 7 bases from J, leaving 16 bases between. CDR3 in amino acids: CASTRTPGREKLFF. CDR3 DNA: TGTGCCAGCACCCGGACTCCGGGTCGTGAAAAACTGTTTTTT.

This clone showed up just once. This sequence joins TRBV6-1 and TRBJ2-1; D ambiguous. The CDR3 length is 13 residues. CDR1 is MNHNS, CDR2 SASEGT, per germline. Trimming stripped 3 bases from V and 1 base from J, with 4 bases between. The CDR3 nucleotides read TGTGCCAGCAGTGAGACTTCCTACAATGAGCAGTTCTTC. It translates to CASSETSYNEQFF.

The chain employs TRBV19 and TRBJ2-4; 9 nucleotides match TRBD1. The CDR3 runs to 16 residues. V dropped 3 bases and J dropped 5; count of bases not matched to a gene: 8. Germline V lookup: CDR1 LNHDA, CDR2 SQIVND (reference sequence). The CDR3 is CASSIRTGVFQNIQYF. CDR3 coding DNA: TGTGCCAGTAGTATTAGGACAGGGGTATTCCAAAACATTCAGTACTTC.

This sequence joins TRBV6-2 or TRBV6-3 and TRBJ1-6, with D possibly TRBD1 on 5 matching bases. The CDR3 runs to 16 residues. The germline V gene has CDR1 MNHEY and CDR2 SVGEGT. V dropped 2 bases and J dropped 7 bases, with 15 bases sitting between them. DNA for the CDR3: TGTGCCAGCAGTTACACCGGACATCTCTTGAATTCACCCCTCCACTTT. It encodes CASSYTGHLLNSPLHF.

V gene TRBV6-5 combines with J gene TRBJ1-4, with a possible D match to TRBD1 (5 bases). Germline lookup yields CDR1 MNHEY and CDR2 SVGAGI. The CDR3 sequence is 14 residues long. V lost 6 bases and J 8 bases, leaving 16 bases between the germline ends. In DNA form, the CDR3 reads TGTGCCAGCAGCCACGGGGGGATCGGGGAAAAACTGTTTTTT. This translates into CASSHGGIGEKLFF.

The CDR3 nucleotides read TGCGCCAGCAGCTTGGAAGGGACAGATACGCAGTATTTT. This codes for CASSLEGTDTQYF. The chain couples TRBV5-1 to TRBJ2-3; D not certain. Trimming left V 0 bases short and J 3 bases short, with 5 bases between. Per the germline V gene, CDR1 is SGHRS and CDR2 is YFSETQ. The CDR3 has 13 amino acids.

The CDR3 DNA sequence: TGTGCCAGCTCACCACCGGGTTTATACGAGCAGTACTTC. Translating it yields CASSPPGLYEQYF. V is TRBV18 and J is TRBJ2-7; D is ambiguous. V shed 0 bases and J shed 4 bases, with 7 bases lying between them. Germline loops: CDR1 KGHSH, CDR2 LQKENI. This CDR3 is 13 amino acids long.

This chain links TRBV5-1 with TRBJ1-1, with a possible D match to TRBD1 (5 bases). CDR1 SGHRS and CDR2 YFSETQ come from the germline V gene. The V gene lost 2 bases and the J gene lost 6 bases, with 14 bases spanning the gap. CDR3 length: 14 residues. CDR3 sequence: CASSFAVGVPEAFF. In nucleotides, the CDR3 is TGCGCCAGCAGCTTTGCGGTGGGGGTCCCTGAAGCTTTCTTT. The variable domain in full, with the rest retrieved from reference TRBV5-1 and TRBJ1-1, is KAGVTQTPRYLIKTRGQQVTLSCSPISGHRSVSWYQQTPGQGLQFLFEYFSETQRNKGNFPGRFSGRQFSNSRSEMNVSTLELGDSALYLCASSFAVGVPEAFFGQGTRLTVV.

The CDR3 DNA is TGTGCCAGCAGCTTGCCGCGGGACAGCCTGGCGGCTCTTCGTGGCTACACCTTC. It codes for CASSLPRDSLAALRGYTF. The V gene is TRBV5-6, the J gene TRBJ1-2, with TRBD1 matching 7 bases. J was trimmed by 7 bases and V by 1 base; bases with no gene match: 19. Germline V gene sequence: CDR1 SGHDT, CDR2 YYEEEE. CDR3 length: 18 amino acids.

This chain joins TRBV9 and TRBJ1-2; D is uncertain. With 4 bases removed from V and 1 base from J, the gap between germline ends came to 8 bases. This CDR3 contains 13 residues. CDR1 is SGDLS, CDR2 YYNGEE, per germline. The CDR3 spells CASSTGSNYGYTF. DNA of the CDR3: TGTGCCAGCAGCACGGGGAGTAACTATGGCTACACCTTC.

This clone was seen once. The chain links TRBV5-1 to TRBJ1-2, with TRBD1 as a possible D gene (5 bases). CDR3 length: 16 residues. V lost 1 base, J lost 2 bases, and 15 bases lay in between. In germline, CDR1 is SGHRS, CDR2 YFSETQ. CDR3 nucleotides: TGCGCCAGCAGCTTGAGCCAACCGGGACTCAACTATGGCTACACCTTC. Residues: CASSLSQPGLNYGYTF.

J is TRBJ1-6 and V is TRBV5-6; 10 nucleotides match TRBD1. This CDR3 has 16 residues. Trimming took 0 bases from V and 7 from J; bases not matched to a gene: 4. In germline, CDR1 is SGHDT, CDR2 YYEEEE. For the CDR3, the DNA is TGTGCCAGCAGCTTGGGATCGGGACAGGGGAATTCACCCCTCCACTTT. It is translated as CASSLGSGQGNSPLHF.

The chain combines TRBV28 with TRBJ1-1, with a tentative D call TRBD1 (5 bases). Germline V gene lookup returns CDR1 MDHEN and CDR2 SYDVKM. Trimming cost V 4 bases and J 0 bases, with 18 bases left between them. The length of the CDR3 is 17 residues. Here the CDR3 DNA reads TGTGCCAGCAGTTATCCTGGGGCCGCCAGCATGAACACTGAAGCTTTCTTT. Its protein is CASSYPGAASMNTEAFF.